Shown below are 5 T cell receptor beta chains from a single sample sequenced in a study of T and B cells in COVID-19 patients. BIOMED2 TRB-A/B primer pools were used in multiplex TRB PCR. Using its own MiXCR run on the multiplex PCR reads, TCRdb lists one record per CDR3 protein. The repertoire holds 4,500 to 5,000 distinct CDR3 sequences, with roughly 33% as singletons. Blood genomic DNA input for TRB amplification was about 240-550 ng. Material: blood. These receptors were obtained from a human donor who had recovered from COVID-19.

This chain links TRBV29-1 with TRBJ2-1; 11 bases are a match to TRBD2. The CDR3 consists of 16 residues. The V gene's germline CDR1 is SQVTM and CDR2 ANQGSEA. The CDR3 DNA sequence: TGCAGTGCAAGACCCCGCGGGACTAGCGGTGACAATGAGCAGTTCTTC. It translates to CSARPRGTSGDNEQFF.

By proportion, this clonotype is medium-sized. The chain links TRBV18 to TRBJ2-2, with D maybe TRBD2 (6 bases). The CDR3 is 16 residues long. V lost 4 bases to trimming and J lost 5 bases, with 17 bases between them. The germline V gene has CDR1 KGHSH and CDR2 LQKENI. This CDR3 reads CASSLLAIEGTGELFF. CDR3 bases: TGTGCCAGCTCACTCCTAGCGATCGAGGGTACCGGGGAGCTGTTTTTT.

The chain carries TRBV7-6 and TRBJ2-2; a possible D gene is TRBD1 (6 bases). The CDR3 covers 15 residues. The V gene's germline CDR1 is SGHVS and CDR2 FNYEAQ. Between the trimmed V and J ends, which lost 1 base and 4 bases, there was a span of 10 bases. The CDR3 region is CASSLDYRATGELFF. CDR3 nucleotides: TGTGCCAGCAGCTTAGATTACAGGGCCACCGGGGAGCTGTTTTTT.

The genes are TRBV12-3 or TRBV12-4 and TRBJ2-5; D not certain. V shed 7 bases and J shed 2 bases, with 17 bases lying between them. The length of the CDR3 is 15 residues. For the CDR3, the DNA is TGTGCCAGCACCCTAAATGGCGGCGCTCAAGAGACCCAGTACTTC. Protein: CASTLNGGAQETQYF.

In this sample, this clonotype is medium-sized. The chain is built from TRBV15 and TRBJ2-7, with a tentative D call TRBD2 (6 bases). The V and J ends lost 1 base and 0 bases respectively, with 16 bases between them. Germline V gene data show CDR1 as LNHNV and CDR2 as YYDKDF (reference sequence). CDR3 length: 17 amino acids. Here the CDR3 DNA reads TGTGCCACCAGCAGAGTATTACAGGAGGGAGGCTCCTACGAGCAGTACTTC. The encoded protein is CATSRVLQEGGSYEQYF.